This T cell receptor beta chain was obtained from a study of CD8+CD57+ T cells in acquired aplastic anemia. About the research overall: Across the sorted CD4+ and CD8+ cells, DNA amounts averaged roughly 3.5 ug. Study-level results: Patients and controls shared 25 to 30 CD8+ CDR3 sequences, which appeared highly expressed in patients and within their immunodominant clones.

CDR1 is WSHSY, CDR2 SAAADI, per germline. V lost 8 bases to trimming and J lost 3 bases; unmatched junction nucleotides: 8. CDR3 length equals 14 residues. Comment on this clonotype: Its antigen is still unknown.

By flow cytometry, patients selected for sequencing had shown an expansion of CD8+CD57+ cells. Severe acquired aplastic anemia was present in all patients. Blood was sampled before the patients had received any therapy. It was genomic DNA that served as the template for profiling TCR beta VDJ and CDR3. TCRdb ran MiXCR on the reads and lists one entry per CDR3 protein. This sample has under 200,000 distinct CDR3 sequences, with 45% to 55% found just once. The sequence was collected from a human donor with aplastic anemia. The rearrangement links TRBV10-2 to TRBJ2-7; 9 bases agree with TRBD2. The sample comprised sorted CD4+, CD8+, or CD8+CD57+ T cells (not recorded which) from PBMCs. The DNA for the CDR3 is TGCGCCAGCGCAGGGACTAGCTCGCTCTACGAGCAGTACTTC. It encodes CASAGTSSLYEQYF.